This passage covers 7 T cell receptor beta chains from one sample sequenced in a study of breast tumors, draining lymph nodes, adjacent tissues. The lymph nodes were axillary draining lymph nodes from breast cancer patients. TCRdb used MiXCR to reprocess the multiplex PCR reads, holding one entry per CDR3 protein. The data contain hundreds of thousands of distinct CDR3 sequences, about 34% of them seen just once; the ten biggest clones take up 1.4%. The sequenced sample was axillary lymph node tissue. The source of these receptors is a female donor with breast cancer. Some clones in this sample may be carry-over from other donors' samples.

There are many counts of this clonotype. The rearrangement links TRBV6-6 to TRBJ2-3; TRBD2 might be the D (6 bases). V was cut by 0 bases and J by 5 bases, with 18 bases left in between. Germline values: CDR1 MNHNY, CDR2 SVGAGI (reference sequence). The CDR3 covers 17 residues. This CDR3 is CASSYSKDGRGRDTQYF. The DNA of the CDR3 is TGTGCCAGCAGTTACTCGAAGGACGGGAGAGGGAGAGATACGCAGTATTTT.

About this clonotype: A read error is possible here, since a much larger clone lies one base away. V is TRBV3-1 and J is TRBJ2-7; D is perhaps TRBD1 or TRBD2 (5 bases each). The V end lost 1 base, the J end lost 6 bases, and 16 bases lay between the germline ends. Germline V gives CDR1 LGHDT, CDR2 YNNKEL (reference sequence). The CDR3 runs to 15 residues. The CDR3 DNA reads TGTGCCAGCAGCCAAGTTCCAGGGAGTCAGTGCGAGCAGTACTTC. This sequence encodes CASSQVPGSQCEQYF.

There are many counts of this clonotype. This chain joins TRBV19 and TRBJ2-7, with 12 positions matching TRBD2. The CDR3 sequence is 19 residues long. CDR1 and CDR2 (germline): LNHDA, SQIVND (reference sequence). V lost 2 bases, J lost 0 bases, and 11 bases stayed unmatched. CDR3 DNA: TGTGCCAGTAGTATAATAGGCGGACTAGCGGGGCCCGTCTCCTACGAGCAGTACTTC. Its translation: CASSIIGGLAGPVSYEQYF.

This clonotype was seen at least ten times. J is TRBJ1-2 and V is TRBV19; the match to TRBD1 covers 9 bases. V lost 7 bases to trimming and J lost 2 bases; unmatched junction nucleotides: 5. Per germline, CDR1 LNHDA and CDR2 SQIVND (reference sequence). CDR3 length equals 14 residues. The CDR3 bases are TGTGCCAGTAACGTGGGACAGGGCAACTATGGCTACACCTTC. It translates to CASNVGQGNYGYTF.

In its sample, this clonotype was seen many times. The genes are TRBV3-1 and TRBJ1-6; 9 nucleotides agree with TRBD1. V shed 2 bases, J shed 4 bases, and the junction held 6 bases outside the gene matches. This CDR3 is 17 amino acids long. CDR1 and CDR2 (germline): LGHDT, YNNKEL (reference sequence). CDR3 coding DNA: TGTGCCAGCAGCCAAAGAGCCGGGACAGGGTATAATTCACCCCTCCACTTT. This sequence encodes CASSQRAGTGYNSPLHF.

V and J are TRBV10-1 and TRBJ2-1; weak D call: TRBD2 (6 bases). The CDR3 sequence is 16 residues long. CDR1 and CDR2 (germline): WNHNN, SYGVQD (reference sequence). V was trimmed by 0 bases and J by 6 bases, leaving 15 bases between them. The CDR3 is CASSESLGGIFNEQFF. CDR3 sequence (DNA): TGCGCCAGCAGTGAGTCGCTAGGAGGGATTTTCAATGAGCAGTTCTTC.

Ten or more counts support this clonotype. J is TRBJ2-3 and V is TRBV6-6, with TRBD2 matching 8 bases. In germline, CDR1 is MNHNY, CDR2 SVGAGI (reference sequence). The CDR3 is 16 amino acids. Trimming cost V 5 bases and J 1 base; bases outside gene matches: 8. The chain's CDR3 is CASSDPGLGGTDTQYF. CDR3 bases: TGTGCCAGCAGTGACCCGGGACTAGGGGGCACAGATACGCAGTATTTT.